This entry describes one TCR beta chain. The data were taken from a study of shared clonotypes between healthy human individuals. CDR1 and CDR2 from the germline V gene are KGHSH and LQKENI. This CDR3 has 17 residues. J gave up 4 bases and V 3 bases, and 12 bases lay outside the gene matches. Produced via immunoSEQ multiplex PCR; TCRdb's table is partial and in-frame only. The sample includes 1.5 million to 1.9 million clones, 95% to 99% of them seen just once. The clonotype originates from a man younger than 40 in good health. The chain is built from TRBV18 and TRBJ2-5, with 9 positions matching TRBD2. Sequencing was done on a sample of naive CD4+ T cells sorted from blood. Noted subset: CD45RA+ positively selected. The CDR3 DNA reads as TGTGCCAGCTCACCGGTTGCTGCGGGAGGGGGACGAGAGACCCAGTACTTC. It specifies CASSPVAAGGGRETQYF.